This entry describes one T cell receptor (beta chain). Its antigen is still unknown. The record originates from a study of cytomegalovirus exposure and HLA in healthy donors. A multiplex PCR was run with 60 Vbeta primers and 13 Jbeta primers. Assay used: immunoSEQ multiplex PCR; TCRdb lists only in-frame clones, some missing. The sample has roughly 43,000 clones, 70% to 85% seen once. Study-level points and caveats: In a later analysis, donors in an Asian-associated ancestry cluster reportedly had fewer N-insertions in productive TCRs than the cohort mean.

Germline lookup yields CDR1 SNHLY and CDR2 FYNNEI. The CDR3 length is 15 residues. Trimming pared 3 bases from V and 4 bases from J, leaving 13 bases between. The sequence was collected from a man aged 25 to 40 in good health and CMV-seronegative. The sequenced material came from PBMCs. The gene calls are TRBV2 and TRBJ1-5, with a tentative D call TRBD1 (6 bases). CDR3 DNA: TGTGCCAGCAGTGATAGGGGGGGGCGTAATCAGCCCCAGCATTTT. This codes for CASSDRGGRNQPQHF. Using reference TRBV2 and TRBJ1-5 for the parts outside the CDR3, the full variable domain is EPEVTQTPSHQVTQMGQEVILRCVPISNHLYFYWYRQILGQKVEFLVSFYNNEISEKSEIFDDQFSVERPDGSNFTLKIRSTKLEDSAMYFCASSDRGGRNQPQHFGDGTRLSIL.